The clone carrying this TCR beta chain is termed medium-sized. The entry originates in a study of cytomegalovirus exposure and HLA in healthy donors. The CDR3 has 12 residues. The germline CDR1 and CDR2 sequences are MNHNY and SVGAGI (reference sequence). V gave up 2 bases and J gave up 7 bases, with 6 bases separating them. Use of 60 Vbeta and 13 Jbeta primers characterized the PCR. Libraries were prepared by immunoSEQ multiplex PCR; TCRdb keeps only in-frame clonotypes and omits some of them. The data contain approximately 45,000 clones, over 60% of them singletons. The source of this sequence is a woman aged 30 to 39 in good health and CMV-seronegative. The V and J genes are TRBV6-6 and TRBJ2-1; the D gene is possibly TRBD1 (5 bases). Material: PBMCs. The CDR3 reads CASSYAGNEQFF. The CDR3 region has the DNA TGTGCCAGCAGTTACGCAGGGAATGAGCAGTTCTTC.